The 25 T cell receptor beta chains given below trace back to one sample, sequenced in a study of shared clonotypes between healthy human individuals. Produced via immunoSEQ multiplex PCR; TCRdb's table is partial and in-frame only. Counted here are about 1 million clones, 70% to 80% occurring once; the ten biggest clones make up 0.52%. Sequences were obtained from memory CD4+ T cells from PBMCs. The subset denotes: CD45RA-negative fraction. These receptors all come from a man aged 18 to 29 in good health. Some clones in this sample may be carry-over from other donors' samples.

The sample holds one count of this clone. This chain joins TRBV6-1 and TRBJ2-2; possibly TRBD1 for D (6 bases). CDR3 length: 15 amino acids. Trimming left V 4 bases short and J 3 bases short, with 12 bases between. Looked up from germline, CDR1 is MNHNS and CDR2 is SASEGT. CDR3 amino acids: CASSVGAVHTGELFF. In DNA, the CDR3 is TGTGCCAGCAGTGTGGGGGCAGTGCACACCGGGGAGCTGTTTTTT.

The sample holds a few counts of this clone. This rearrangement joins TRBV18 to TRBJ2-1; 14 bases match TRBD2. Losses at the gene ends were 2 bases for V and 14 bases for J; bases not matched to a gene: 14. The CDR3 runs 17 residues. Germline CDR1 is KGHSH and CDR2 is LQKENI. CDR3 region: CASSPMAEPTSGRDEFF. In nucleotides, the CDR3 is TGTGCCAGCTCACCAATGGCCGAGCCGACTAGCGGGAGGGACGAGTTCTTC.

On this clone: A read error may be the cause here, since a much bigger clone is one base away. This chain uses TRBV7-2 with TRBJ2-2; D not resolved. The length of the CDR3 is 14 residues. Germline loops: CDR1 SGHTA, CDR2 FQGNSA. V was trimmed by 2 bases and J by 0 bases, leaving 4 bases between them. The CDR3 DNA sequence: TGTGCCAGCAGCTTAAGCTCGAACACCGGGGAGCTGTTTTTT. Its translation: CASSLSSNTGELFF.

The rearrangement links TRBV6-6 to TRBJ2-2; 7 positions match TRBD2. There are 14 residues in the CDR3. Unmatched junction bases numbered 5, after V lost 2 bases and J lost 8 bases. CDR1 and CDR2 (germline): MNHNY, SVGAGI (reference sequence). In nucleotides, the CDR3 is TGTGCCAGCAGTTACGGGACTAACTCGGGGGAGCTGTTTTTT. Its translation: CASSYGTNSGELFF.

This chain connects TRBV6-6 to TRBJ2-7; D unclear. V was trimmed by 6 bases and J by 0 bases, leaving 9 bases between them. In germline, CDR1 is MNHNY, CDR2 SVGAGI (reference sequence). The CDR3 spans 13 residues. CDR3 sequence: CASSLPPSYEQYF. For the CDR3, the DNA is TGTGCCAGCAGCCTCCCTCCCTCCTACGAGCAGTACTTC.

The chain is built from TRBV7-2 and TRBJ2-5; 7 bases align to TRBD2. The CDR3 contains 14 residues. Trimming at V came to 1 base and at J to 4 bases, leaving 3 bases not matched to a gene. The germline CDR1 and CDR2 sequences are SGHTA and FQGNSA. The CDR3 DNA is TGTGCCAGCAGCTTAGGTCCTAGCGGAGAGACCCAGTACTTC. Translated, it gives CASSLGPSGETQYF.

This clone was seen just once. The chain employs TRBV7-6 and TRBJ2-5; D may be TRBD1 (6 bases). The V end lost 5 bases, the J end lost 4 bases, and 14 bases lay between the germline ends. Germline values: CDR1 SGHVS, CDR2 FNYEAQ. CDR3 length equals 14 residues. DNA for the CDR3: TGTGCCAGCAGCCTAACGCCAGGGGCAGAGACCCAGTACTTC. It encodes CASSLTPGAETQYF.

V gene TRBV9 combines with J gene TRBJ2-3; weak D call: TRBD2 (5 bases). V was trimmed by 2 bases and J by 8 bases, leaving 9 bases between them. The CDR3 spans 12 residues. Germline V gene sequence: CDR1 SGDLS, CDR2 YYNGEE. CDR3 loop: CASSVNRGTQYF. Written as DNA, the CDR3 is TGTGCCAGCAGCGTGAATCGGGGTACGCAGTATTTT. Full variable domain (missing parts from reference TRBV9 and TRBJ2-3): DSGVTQTPKHLITATGQRVTLRCSPRSGDLSVYWYQQSLDQGLQFLIQYYNGEERAKGNILERFSAQQFPDLHSELNLSSLELGDSALYFCASSVNRGTQYFGPGTRLTVL.

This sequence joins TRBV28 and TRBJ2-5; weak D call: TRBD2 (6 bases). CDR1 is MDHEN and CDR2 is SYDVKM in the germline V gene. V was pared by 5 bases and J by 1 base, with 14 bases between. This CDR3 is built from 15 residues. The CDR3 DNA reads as TGTGCCAGCAGTATGGGGGGACGGGGCCAAGAGACCCAGTACTTC. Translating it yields CASSMGGRGQETQYF.

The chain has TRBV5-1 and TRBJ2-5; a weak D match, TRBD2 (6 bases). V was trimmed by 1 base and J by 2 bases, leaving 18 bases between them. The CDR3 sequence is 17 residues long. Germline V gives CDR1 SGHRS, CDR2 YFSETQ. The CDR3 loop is CASSLLPPAGGQETQYF. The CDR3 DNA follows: TGCGCCAGCAGCTTGCTCCCTCCAGCGGGTGGGCAAGAGACCCAGTACTTC.

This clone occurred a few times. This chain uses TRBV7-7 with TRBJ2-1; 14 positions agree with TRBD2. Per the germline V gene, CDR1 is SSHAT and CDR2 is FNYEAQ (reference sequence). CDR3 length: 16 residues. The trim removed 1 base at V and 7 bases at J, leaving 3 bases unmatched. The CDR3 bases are TGTGCCAGCAGCTTAGGACTAGCGGGAGGGAAAAATGAGCAGTTCTTC. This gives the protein CASSLGLAGGKNEQFF.

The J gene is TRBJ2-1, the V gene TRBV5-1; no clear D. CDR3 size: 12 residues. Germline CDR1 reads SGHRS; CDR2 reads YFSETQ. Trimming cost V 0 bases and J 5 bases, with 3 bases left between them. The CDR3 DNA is TGCGCCAGCAGCTTGGAGAACAATGAGCAGTTCTTC. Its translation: CASSLENNEQFF.

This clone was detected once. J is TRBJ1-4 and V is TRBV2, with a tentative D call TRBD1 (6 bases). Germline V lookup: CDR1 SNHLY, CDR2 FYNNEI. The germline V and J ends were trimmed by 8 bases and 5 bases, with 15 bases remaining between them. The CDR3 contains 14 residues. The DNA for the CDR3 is TGTGCCAGCGCTGGGCGTAGGGGGAATGAAAAACTGTTTTTT. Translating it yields CASAGRRGNEKLFF. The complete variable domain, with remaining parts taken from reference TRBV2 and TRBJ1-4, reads EPEVTQTPSHQVTQMGQEVILRCVPISNHLYFYWYRQILGQKVEFLVSFYNNEISEKSEIFDDQFSVERPDGSNFTLKIRSTKLEDSAMYFCASAGRRGNEKLFFGSGTQLSVL.

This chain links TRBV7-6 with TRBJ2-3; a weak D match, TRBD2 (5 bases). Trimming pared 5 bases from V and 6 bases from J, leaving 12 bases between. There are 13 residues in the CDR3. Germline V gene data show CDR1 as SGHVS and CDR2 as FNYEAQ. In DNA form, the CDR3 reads TGTGCCAGCAGCCGAGGGTGGACCGATACGCAGTATTTT. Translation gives CASSRGWTDTQYF.

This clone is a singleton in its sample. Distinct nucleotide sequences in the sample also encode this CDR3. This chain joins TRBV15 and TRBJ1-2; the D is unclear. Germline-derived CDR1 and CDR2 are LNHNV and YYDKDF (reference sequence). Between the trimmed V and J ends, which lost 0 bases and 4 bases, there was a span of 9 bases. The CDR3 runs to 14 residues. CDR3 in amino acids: CATSRDSAGYGYTF. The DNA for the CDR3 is TGTGCCACCAGCAGAGATTCGGCGGGCTATGGCTACACCTTC.

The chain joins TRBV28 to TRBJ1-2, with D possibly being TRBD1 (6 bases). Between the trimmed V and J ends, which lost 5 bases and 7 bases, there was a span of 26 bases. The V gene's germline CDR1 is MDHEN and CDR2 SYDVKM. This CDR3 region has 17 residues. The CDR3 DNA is TGTGCCAGCAGTCCCGAAACCGTTTACAGGGTTCGGGTTGGCTACACCTTC. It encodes CASSPETVYRVRVGYTF.

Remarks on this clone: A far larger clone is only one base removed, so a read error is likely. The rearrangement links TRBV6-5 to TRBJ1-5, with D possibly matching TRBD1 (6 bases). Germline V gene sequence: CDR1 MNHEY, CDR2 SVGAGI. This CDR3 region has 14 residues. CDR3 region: CASSAGARIQLQHF. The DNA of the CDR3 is TGTGCCAGCAGTGCGGGGGCCCGCATCCAGCTCCAGCATTTT.

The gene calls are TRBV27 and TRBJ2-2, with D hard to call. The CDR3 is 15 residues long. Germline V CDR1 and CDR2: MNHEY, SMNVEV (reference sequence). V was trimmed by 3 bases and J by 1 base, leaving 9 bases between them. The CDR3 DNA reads TGTGCCAGCAGTTTCCGTAGATTGAACACCGGGGAGCTGTTTTTT. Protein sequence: CASSFRRLNTGELFF.

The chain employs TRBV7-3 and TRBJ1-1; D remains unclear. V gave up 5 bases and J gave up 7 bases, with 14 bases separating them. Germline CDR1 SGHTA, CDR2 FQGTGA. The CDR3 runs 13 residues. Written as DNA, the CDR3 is TGTGCCAGCAGCCAAACCGTAGGAGTTGAAGCTTTCTTT. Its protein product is CASSQTVGVEAFF.

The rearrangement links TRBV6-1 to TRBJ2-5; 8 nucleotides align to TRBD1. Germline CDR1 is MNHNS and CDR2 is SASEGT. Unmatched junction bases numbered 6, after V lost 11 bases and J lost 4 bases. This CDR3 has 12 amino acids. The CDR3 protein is CAGGRGRETQYF. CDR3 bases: TGTGCCGGAGGCAGGGGGCGAGAGACCCAGTACTTC.

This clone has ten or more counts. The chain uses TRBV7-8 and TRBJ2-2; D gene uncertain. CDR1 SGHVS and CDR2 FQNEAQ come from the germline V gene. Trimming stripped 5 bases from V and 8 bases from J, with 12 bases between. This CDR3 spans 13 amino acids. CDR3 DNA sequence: TGTGCCAGCAGCCGCCAGGAAGCGGGGGAGCTGTTTTTT. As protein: CASSRQEAGELFF.

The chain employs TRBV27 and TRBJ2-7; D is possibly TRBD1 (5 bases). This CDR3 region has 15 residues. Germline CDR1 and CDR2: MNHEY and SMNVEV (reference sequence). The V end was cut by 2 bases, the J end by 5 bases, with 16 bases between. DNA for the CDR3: TGTGCCAGCAGTTTAGGTTGGGGCAGGTCCAACGAGCAGTACTTC. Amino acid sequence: CASSLGWGRSNEQYF.

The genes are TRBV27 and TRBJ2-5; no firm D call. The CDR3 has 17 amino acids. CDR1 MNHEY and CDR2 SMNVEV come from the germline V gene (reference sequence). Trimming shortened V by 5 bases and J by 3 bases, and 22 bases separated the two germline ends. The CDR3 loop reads CASSQSAAALKEETQYF. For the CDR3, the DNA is TGTGCCAGCAGTCAATCGGCGGCAGCGCTTAAGGAAGAGACCCAGTACTTC.

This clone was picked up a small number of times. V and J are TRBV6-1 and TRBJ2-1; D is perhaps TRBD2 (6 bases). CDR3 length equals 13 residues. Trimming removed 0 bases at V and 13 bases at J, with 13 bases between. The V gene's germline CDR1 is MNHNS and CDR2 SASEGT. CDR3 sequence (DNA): TGTGCCAGCAGTGAAGCGCTTGGGGGGTACCAGTTCTTC. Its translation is CASSEALGGYQFF.

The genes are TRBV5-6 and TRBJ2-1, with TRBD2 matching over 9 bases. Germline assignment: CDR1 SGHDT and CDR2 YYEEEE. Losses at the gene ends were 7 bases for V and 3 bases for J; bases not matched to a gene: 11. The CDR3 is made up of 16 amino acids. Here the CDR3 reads CASSALSGSFYNEQFF. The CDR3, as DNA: TGTGCCAGCTCTGCCCTTAGCGGGAGTTTCTACAATGAGCAGTTCTTC.